The clone carrying this TCR beta chain was counted many times. Its specificity is unknown. TCRdb re-derived calls from the RACE reads in MiXCR, one entry per CDR3 protein. The sample consists of around 380,000 distinct CDR3 sequences, about 4.8% of them appearing once. This sample was included in a study of human T cells and chemical hapten exposure. Across the study: Patch testing placed 0.01% DPC on the upper back, with readings at 6 days.

Points from the study as a whole: High-frequency TCRs, those above 1 in 1000, stayed the same after DPC sensitization.

With 1 base clipped from V and 3 bases from J, the junction kept 15 bases outside the gene matches. The CDR3 sequence is 18 residues long. CDR1 and CDR2 from the germline V gene are SQVTM and ANQGSEA. The time point: patch test 1, 2 weeks after DPC sensitization. Noted treatment: therapeutic diphenylcyclopropenone sensitization with weekly scalp DPC. This receptor was taken from a woman aged 45-65 years with alopecia areata. Some clones in this sample may be carry-over from other donors' samples. This chain uses TRBV29-1 with TRBJ2-7; TRBD1 agrees at 10 bases. The starting material was whole blood, obtained in connection with sensitization to the hapten diphenylcyclopropenone (DPC). The CDR3, as DNA: TGCAGCGTTGAAGTTACCGGGACAGGGGAAGGGATTCACTACGAGCAGTACTTC. The encoded protein is CSVEVTGTGEGIHYEQYF.